This is a list of T cell receptor beta chains from one sample in a study of blood T cell repertoires in COVID-19. Clones were read by immunoSEQ multiplex PCR, and TCRdb kept only the in-frame ones, dropping some. Altogether 64,000 or so clones are present, about 78% being singletons, with the ten largest covering 10% to 15%. Sequenced input: peripheral blood. These receptors came from a man older than 75 with acute or convalescent COVID-19. The CDR3 runs from the conserved cysteine through the conserved F or W. The D gene is left open where the match is weak. Clone sizes are given selectively: once, few, many, or a class where the clone is expanded.

J | size | D | V | DNA | CDR3
TRBJ2-1 | few | . | TRBV5-6 | TGTGCCAGCAGCTTGCGAGGTGCGGGTGAGCAGTTCTTC | CASSLRGAGEQFF
TRBJ2-5 | . | TRBD1 | TRBV9 | TGTGCCAGCAGCGTAGCTACAAGCGGGACAGGGTATCAAGAGACCCAGTACTTC | CASSVATSGTGYQETQYF
TRBJ2-3 | . | . | TRBV19 | TGTGCCAGTAGTAGCACTCAGGGGTGGGGCACAGATACGCAGTATTTT | CASSSTQGWGTDTQYF
TRBJ2-5 | . | TRBD1 | TRBV5-1 | TGCGCCAGCAGCTTAGACAGGGGGCTACAGACCCAGTACTTC | CASSLDRGLQTQYF
TRBJ2-1 | . | TRBD2 | TRBV18 | TGTGCCAGCTCACCGATGGGACTAGCGGGAGTTTTGGATGAGCAGTTCTTC | CASSPMGLAGVLDEQFF
TRBJ1-6 | . | TRBD1 | TRBV5-1 | TGCGCCAGCAGCTTGCAGGGGGGAAATTCACCCCTCCACTTT | CASSLQGGNSPLHF
TRBJ2-7 | . | TRBD2 | TRBV19 | TGTGCCAGTAGTACCCTTCCGGGAGCGGGAGGTTACGAGCAGTACTTC | CASSTLPGAGGYEQYF
TRBJ2-3 | . | TRBD2 | TRBV28 | TGTGCCAGCAGCGAGATTCTAGCGGGAGGGCCTCGCGCAGATACGCAGTATTTT | CASSEILAGGPRADTQYF
TRBJ2-3 | . | TRBD2 | TRBV29-1 | TGCAGCGTTGAAGTAGGGACTAGCGGGACGATGGATACGCAGTATTTT | CSVEVGTSGTMDTQYF
TRBJ1-2 | . | TRBD1 | TRBV6-6 | TGTGCCAGCAGTCAAACCCAGGGGGCAGGAGGCTACACCTTC | CASSQTQGAGGYTF
TRBJ1-3 | . | TRBD1 | TRBV15 | TGTGCCACCAGCAGAGCCGGGACAGAGAACACCATATATTTT | CATSRAGTENTIYF
TRBJ2-1 | . | . | TRBV5-1 | TGCGCCAGCAGCTTGAACAGGGTGGCCTACAATGAGCAGTTCTTC | CASSLNRVAYNEQFF
TRBJ1-2 | . | . | TRBV6-1 | TGTGCCAGCAGTGAAGGAGGCAGGGCCGCTAACTATGGCTACACCTTC | CASSEGGRAANYGYTF
TRBJ1-3 | . | . | TRBV9 | TGTGCCAGCAGCTTAAGGACAGAACGCTCTGGAAACACCATATATTTT | CASSLRTERSGNTIYF
TRBJ2-3 | . | TRBD1 | TRBV3-1/TRBV3-2 | TGTGCCAGCAGCCAGGACAGGGGGCATAGCACAGATACGCAGTATTTT | CASSQDRGHSTDTQYF
TRBJ1-4 | once | TRBD1 | TRBV2 | TGTGCCAGCGGTGGGACAGGGGGCCGTGAAAAACTGTTTTTT | CASGGTGGREKLFF
TRBJ1-5 | . | TRBD1 | TRBV19 | TGTGCCAGTAGTCCACGACAGGGCATGTTGGCAGGTCAGCCCCAGCATTTT | CASSPRQGMLAGQPQHF
TRBJ1-2 | few | . | TRBV6-5 | TGTGCCAGCAGTTACTCGGGCAACTCTAACTATGGCTACACCTTC | CASSYSGNSNYGYTF
TRBJ1-6 | . | . | TRBV2 | TGTGCCAGCAGTGGGTTGCGACAAGGCAATTCACCCCTCCACTTT | CASSGLRQGNSPLHF
TRBJ2-2 | . | . | TRBV19 | TGTGCCAGCCAAAAGGGGGAATCGAACACCGGGGAGCTGTTTTTT | CASQKGESNTGELFF
TRBJ1-2 | . | . | TRBV18 | TGTGCCAGCTCACCACCCACAGGTTATGGCTACACCTTC | CASSPPTGYGYTF
TRBJ1-5 | . | . | TRBV19 | TGTGCCAGTAGTGTACAGGGTTTGGGTCAGCCCCAGCATTTT | CASSVQGLGQPQHF